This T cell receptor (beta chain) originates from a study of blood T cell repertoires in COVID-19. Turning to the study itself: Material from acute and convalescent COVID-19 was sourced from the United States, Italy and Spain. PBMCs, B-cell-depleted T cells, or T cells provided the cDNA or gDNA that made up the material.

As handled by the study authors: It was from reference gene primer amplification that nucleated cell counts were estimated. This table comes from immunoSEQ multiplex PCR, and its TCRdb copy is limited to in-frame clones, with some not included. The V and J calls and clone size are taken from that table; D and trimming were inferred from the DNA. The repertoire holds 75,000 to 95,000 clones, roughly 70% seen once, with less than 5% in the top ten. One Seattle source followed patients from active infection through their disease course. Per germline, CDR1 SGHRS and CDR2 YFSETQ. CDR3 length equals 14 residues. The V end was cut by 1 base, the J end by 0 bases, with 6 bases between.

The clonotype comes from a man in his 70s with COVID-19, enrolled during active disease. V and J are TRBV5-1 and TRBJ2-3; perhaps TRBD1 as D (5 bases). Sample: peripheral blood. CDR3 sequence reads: CASSLRQSTDTQYF. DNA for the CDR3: TGCGCCAGCAGCTTGAGACAGAGCACAGATACGCAGTATTTT.